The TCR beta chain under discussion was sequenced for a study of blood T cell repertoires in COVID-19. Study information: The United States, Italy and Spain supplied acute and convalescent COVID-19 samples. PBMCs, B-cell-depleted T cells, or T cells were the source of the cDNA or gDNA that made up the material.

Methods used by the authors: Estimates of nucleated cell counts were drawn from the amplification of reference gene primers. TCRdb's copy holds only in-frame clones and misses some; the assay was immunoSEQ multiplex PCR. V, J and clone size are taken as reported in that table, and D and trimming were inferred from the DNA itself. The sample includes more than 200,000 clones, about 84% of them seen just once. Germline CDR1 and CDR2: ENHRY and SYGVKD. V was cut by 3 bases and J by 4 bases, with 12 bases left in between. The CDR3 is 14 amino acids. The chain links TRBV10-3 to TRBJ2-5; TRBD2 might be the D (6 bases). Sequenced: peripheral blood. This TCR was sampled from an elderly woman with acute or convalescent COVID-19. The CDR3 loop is CAISDTGGRETQYF. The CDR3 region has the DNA TGTGCCATCAGTGATACCGGGGGAAGAGAGACCCAGTACTTC.